Here is one T cell receptor beta chain with its context. A much more abundant neighbour one base away suggests this may be a read error. The record originates from a study of blood T cells in healthy people across ages. Turning to the study itself: About one barcoded beta molecule per two T cells was the capture yield of template switching.

Germline CDR1 and CDR2: SGHRS and YFSETQ. V was pared by 0 bases and J by 10 bases, with 17 bases between. This CDR3 comprises 15 residues. Alongside a J-beta primer mix, a sample-barcoded 5' primer served in a second PCR lasting roughly 6 to 12 cycles. TCRdb re-analysed the 5' RACE reads in MiXCR, keeping a single row per CDR3 protein. Seen here are 850,000 to 950,000 distinct CDR3 sequences, about 30% observed once, and the top ten hold 15% to 20%. The receptor comes from an elderly woman in good health. The gene calls are TRBV5-1 and TRBJ2-1; D is unclear. Sequenced input: blood. For the CDR3, the DNA is TGCGCCAGCAGCTTGGGGCCAAGCAGTTCCTACGAGCAGTTCTTC. It translates to CASSLGPSSSYEQFF. Filled out from reference TRBV5-1 and TRBJ2-1, the complete variable domain reads KAGVTQTPRYLIKTRGQQVTLSCSPISGHRSVSWYQQTPGQGLQFLFEYFSETQRNKGNFPGRFSGRQFSNSRSEMNVSTLELGDSALYLCASSLGPSSSYEQFFGPGTRLTVL.